Described below is a single T cell receptor (beta chain) sequence and its context. Its antigen is unknown. No per-base quality is available; no much larger clone lies one base away. In the germline V gene (reference sequence), CDR1 corresponds to DFQATT and CDR2 to SNEGSKA. There are 15 amino acids in the CDR3, from cysteine to phenylalanine inclusive. Of the read, only the CDR3 DNA is kept; its 45 bases are in frame from base 1. The entry originates in a study of Graves' ophthalmopathy and Graves' hyperthyroidism (dated by TCRdb to 2016 to 2019). Concerning the study at large: Peripheral blood was collected at initial diagnosis, before any treatment. Following sample collection, hyperthyroidism patients were given methimazole at a starting dose of 30 mg daily, and ophthalmopathy patients were given high-dose intravenous methylprednisolone. In total, approximately 130 blood samples were TCR-sequenced: approximately 40 ophthalmopathy, over 70 hyperthyroidism and approximately 17 hyperthyroidism-to-ophthalmopathy patients. The independent validation cohort included about 19 hyperthyroidism patients plus 17 patients who later progressed from hyperthyroidism to ophthalmopathy. To explore V-J signatures that separate ophthalmopathy from hyperthyroidism, a discovery set of about 96 patients was enrolled, consisting of 43 with ophthalmopathy and roughly 59 with stable hyperthyroidism. In over five hyperthyroidism patients, the T-cell repertoires found in thyroid tissue were compared with those found in blood. The study used TCR beta repertoire signatures to distinguish Graves' ophthalmopathy from Graves' hyperthyroidism and to predict progression to ophthalmopathy. Study-wide findings and limitations: Most expanded thyroid clonotypes with a frequency above 0.001 also appeared in blood, which suggests that blood repertoires may reflect the immune response in the thyroid. In cross-validation, the 13-signature model distinguished ophthalmopathy from stable hyperthyroidism with 85% to 90% sensitivity and about 84% specificity, and in the test set the corresponding values were roughly 80% and 76%. Sample size was not predetermined statistically, and investigators were not blinded to group allocation. In validation, the model predicted ophthalmopathy progression with about 71% sensitivity and 72% to 80% specificity; 12 predicted patients were CT-confirmed with GO in a median of approximately 6.2 months.

Ophthalmopathy patients were characterized by moderately to severely active disease, a Clinical Activity Score of at least 3, a NOSPECS grade of at least 4, and a disease duration under 3 months. Anyone with other autoimmune diseases, uncontrolled infections, pregnancy or lactation was excluded from the study. Diagnosis was based on clinical symptoms, serum thyroxine, TRAb, thyroid ultrasound and orbital computed tomography. PBMCs were isolated from 10 ml of fresh peripheral blood by Ficoll-Paque density gradient centrifugation. Total RNA was extracted with Trizol reagent and quality-checked on an Agilent 2100 Bioanalyzer. For repertoire sequencing, TCR beta CDR3 regions were amplified from RNA transcripts. A first-round RT-PCR used HTBI primers with the Qiagen OneStep RT-PCR kit, followed by a second-round multiplex PCR, size selection and purification. Sequencing of the libraries was carried out on an Illumina HiSeq2000 in paired-end mode with 100 bp reads. Per the authors' processing: SOAPnuke was used to process the reads, throwing out any read that had adapters, had uncalled bases, had a mean Phred below 15, or lacked an exact constant-primer or identifier match. COPE v1.2.5 was used to merge high-quality paired reads. Each unique nucleotide sequence was treated as a clonotype, and MiTCR v1.1 was used to align the clonotypes to the IMGT TRB V, D and J references. Only V-J combinations with frequency above 0.0001 were analysed, covering around 99% of repertoires. For each V-J combination, a TCR clonal expansion and chaos score was defined as F50 clonal expansion divided by the chaos observed in the TCRdist matrix. Features were reduced by Welch's t-statistics and random forest to roughly 14 V-J combinations, which fed a naive Bayes classifier. The similarity between thyroid and blood repertoires was quantified using the Morisita-Horn index. Clones were called with MiXCR by TCRdb after fastp trimmed the public reads at Q25, and only in-frame beta chains were retained. Here each entry gathers all rows of one CDR3 protein and keeps the most common genes and DNA. In this record, the V and J calls reflect TCRdb's handling and not the investigators' own analysis. The sample yields around 40,000 distinct CDR3 sequences; 52% were counted once. The top ten hold around 19% of the sample.

The sequence was collected from an adult man with Graves' ophthalmopathy. Rearrangement joined TRBV20-1 to TRBJ2-3, and the D gene may be TRBD1, 5 bases matching. The J call may not be correct, given that the DNA end is closer to TRBJ1-5. The specimen was peripheral blood. The CDR3 region reads CSAPPGTGYADTQHF. The base sequence is TGCAGTGCCCCACCGGGGACTGGGTACGCAGATACGCAGCATTTT.